The 27 T cell receptor beta chains below were found in one sample sequenced in a study of type 1 and type 2 diabetes patients. Amplification started from genomic DNA. A primer set of 30 forward and 13 reverse primers amplified the CDR3. TCRdb processed the multiplex PCR reads anew with MiXCR; each CDR3 protein has one entry. The sample lists about 270,000 distinct CDR3 sequences, approximately 50% occurring once. Material for sequencing was peripheral blood mononuclear cells (PBMCs). The receptor source for this set is a man younger than 30 with type 2 diabetes.

This chain links TRBV7-2 with TRBJ2-3; 7 nucleotides line up with TRBD2. V shed 1 base, J shed 2 bases, and the junction held 3 bases outside the gene matches. The CDR3 consists of 15 residues. Germline V lookup: CDR1 SGHTA, CDR2 FQGNSA. CDR3 sequence reads: CASSLVGTNTDTQYF. As DNA, the CDR3 is TGTGCCAGCAGCTTAGTTGGGACTAACACAGATACGCAGTATTTT.

CDR3 nucleotides: TGCAGCGTTGTTGGCGGTGGGTACGAGCAGTACTTC. It is translated as CSVVGGGYEQYF. The V gene is TRBV29-1, the J gene TRBJ2-7, with D unresolved. This CDR3 has 12 residues. Germline loops: CDR1 SQVTM, CDR2 ANQGSEA. The germline V and J ends were trimmed by 4 bases and 4 bases, with 11 bases remaining between them.

The DNA for the CDR3 is TGTGCCAGCAGTCCCCCCTGGGGAAGCGGGGAGCTGTTTTTT. It specifies CASSPPWGSGELFF. The V and J genes are TRBV28 and TRBJ2-2; D is undetermined. The V end lost 5 bases, the J end lost 7 bases, and 14 bases lay between the germline ends. This CDR3 spans 14 amino acids. In germline, CDR1 is MDHEN, CDR2 SYDVKM.

As for this clonotype: A read error may be the cause here, since a much bigger clone is one base away. Because it lacks the conserved phenylalanine or tryptophan at the end, this CDR3 is likely a read error. V is TRBV7-2 and J is TRBJ2-7; 7 bases match TRBD1. CDR3 size: 15 residues. Germline CDR1 SGHTA, CDR2 FQGNSA. The trim removed 7 bases at V and 1 base at J, leaving 10 bases unmatched. CDR3 sequence reads: CASTLPTGLSYEQYS. CDR3 nucleotides: TGTGCCAGCACCCTCCCGACAGGGCTATCCTACGAGCAGTACTCC.

CDR3 protein: CASSRQRFSYNEQFF. The CDR3 DNA is TGTGCCAGCAGCCGACAGCGTTTCTCCTACAATGAGCAGTTCTTC. The chain carries TRBV14 and TRBJ2-1, with a possible D match to TRBD1 (5 bases). V shed 4 bases and J shed 0 bases, with 10 bases lying between them. Germline-derived CDR1 and CDR2 are SGHDN and FVKESK. The length of the CDR3 is 15 residues.

This clonotype has only a few counts. The chain employs TRBV27 and TRBJ2-5, with 9 bases lining up with TRBD2. The CDR3 is 18 residues long. Germline V gene sequence: CDR1 MNHEY, CDR2 SMNVEV (reference sequence). After removal of 1 base from V and 4 bases from J, the junction contained 13 bases not matched to a gene. CDR3 sequence (DNA): TGTGCCAGCAGTTTATGGGAACCTGGGCTAGCGGGACTAGAGACCCAGTACTTC. It encodes CASSLWEPGLAGLETQYF.

Only a few counts were recorded for this clonotype. This chain joins TRBV7-2 and TRBJ2-5; weak D call: TRBD1 (7 bases). The CDR3 sequence is 14 residues long. V lost 5 bases and J 5 bases, leaving 15 bases between the germline ends. Germline CDR1 SGHTA, CDR2 FQGNSA. The CDR3 region has the DNA TGTGCCAGCAGCCAAGTGCAGGGGGGCGAGACCCAGTACTTC. Residues: CASSQVQGGETQYF.

A few counts support this clonotype. The chain carries TRBV7-8 and TRBJ2-3; 10 bases agree with TRBD2. Trimming removed 1 base from V and 0 bases from J; junction bases left unmatched: 4. From germline, CDR1 is SGHVS and CDR2 FQNEAQ. The CDR3 sequence is 17 residues long. CDR3: CASSLVRAGGSTDTQYF. Here the CDR3 DNA reads TGTGCCAGCAGCTTAGTCAGAGCGGGAGGGAGCACAGATACGCAGTATTTT. Complete variable domain (other parts from reference TRBV7-8 and TRBJ2-3): GAGVSQSPRYKVAKRGQDVALRCDPISGHVSLFWYQQALGQGPEFLTYFQNEAQLDKSGLPSDRFFAERPEGSVSTLKIQRTQQEDSAVYLCASSLVRAGGSTDTQYFGPGTRLTVL.

The V and J genes are TRBV19 and TRBJ2-1; 7 nucleotides agree with TRBD1. From germline, CDR1 is LNHDA and CDR2 SQIVND (reference sequence). V lost 11 bases to trimming and J lost 5 bases; unmatched junction nucleotides: 21. The CDR3 runs 17 residues. The CDR3 coding sequence is TGTGCCTGGAGTGTTTCTCGCACGGGACAGTTCAACAATGAGCAGTTCTTC. Its translation is CAWSVSRTGQFNNEQFF.

The genes are TRBV20-1 and TRBJ2-3; D uncertain. Trimming cost V 7 bases and J 2 bases, with 7 bases left between them. The germline CDR1 and CDR2 sequences are DFQATT and SNEGSKA (reference sequence). The CDR3 spans 11 residues. The CDR3 nucleotides are TGCAGTGGAGAGCTCACAGATACGCAGTATTTT. Its protein is CSGELTDTQYF.

This clonotype came up a few times. The V and J genes are TRBV12-3 or TRBV12-4 and TRBJ1-6, with D hard to call. Trimming took 1 base from V and 16 from J, leaving 11 bases between them. The CDR3 length is 12 residues. The CDR3 DNA sequence: TGTGCCAGCAGTTTAGGCGGGTTTGGGCTCCACTTT. Protein product: CASSLGGFGLHF.

There are many counts of this clonotype. The chain couples TRBV2 to TRBJ1-4; D is unresolved. CDR3 length: 13 residues. Trimming removed 9 bases at V and 3 bases at J, with 11 bases between. Germline V lookup: CDR1 SNHLY, CDR2 FYNNEI. The CDR3, as DNA: TGTGCCAGTTCCTCAACCTCTAATGAAAAACTGTTTTTT. The encoded protein is CASSSTSNEKLFF. Using reference TRBV2 and TRBJ1-4 for the parts outside the CDR3, the full variable domain is EPEVTQTPSHQVTQMGQEVILRCVPISNHLYFYWYRQILGQKVEFLVSFYNNEISEKSEIFDDQFSVERPDGSNFTLKIRSTKLEDSAMYFCASSSTSNEKLFFGSGTQLSVL.

V is TRBV12-3 or TRBV12-4 and J is TRBJ1-5; D unresolved. The CDR3 totals 15 residues. The CDR3 nucleotides are TGTGCTAGTTCTATTGGTTGGGATAGCAATCAGCCCCAGCATTTT. Amino acids: CASSIGWDSNQPQHF.

As regards this clonotype: Compared with germline, one end of the junction differs, possibly owing to a read error. The genes are TRBV9 and TRBJ2-2, with a weak D call TRBD2 (6 bases). The CDR3 is 16 amino acids. CDR1 is SGDLS, CDR2 YYNGEE, per germline. CDR3 region: CASTVEGGTDTGELFF. The CDR3, as DNA: TGTGCCAGCACCGTAGAGGGAGGAACCGACACCGGGGAGCTGTTTTTT.

The rearrangement links TRBV19 to TRBJ1-2; the match to TRBD1 covers 9 bases. J gave up 6 bases and V 3 bases, and 8 bases lay outside the gene matches. The CDR3 consists of 15 residues. In germline, CDR1 is LNHDA, CDR2 SQIVND (reference sequence). This CDR3 reads CASSIDRDRVNGYTF. The CDR3 bases are TGTGCCAGTAGTATCGACCGGGACAGGGTCAATGGCTACACCTTC.

V gene TRBV5-1 combines with J gene TRBJ2-2, with D tentatively TRBD1 (6 bases). CDR3 size: 15 residues. Trimming left V 4 bases short and J 3 bases short, with 13 bases between. Germline CDR1 SGHRS, CDR2 YFSETQ. Here the CDR3 DNA reads TGCGCCAGCAGCCTGGACAGAGTTTACACCGGGGAGCTGTTTTTT. Its protein product is CASSLDRVYTGELFF.

The CDR3 DNA sequence: TGTGCCAGTAGTACAGGGGTAAAATCTGGGGCCAACGTCCTGACTTTC. This translates into CASSTGVKSGANVLTF. The chain carries TRBV19 and TRBJ2-6; tentative D call: TRBD1 (6 bases). Germline V gives CDR1 LNHDA, CDR2 SQIVND (reference sequence). The CDR3 contains 16 residues. V lost 4 bases and J 1 base, leaving 11 bases between the germline ends. Variable domain in full (rest from reference TRBV19 and TRBJ2-6): DGGITQSPKYLFRKEGQNVTLSCEQNLNHDAMYWYRQDPGQGLRLIYYSQIVNDFQKGDIAEGYSVSREKKESFPLTVTSAQKNPTAFYLCASSTGVKSGANVLTFGAGSRLTVL.

The rearrangement joins TRBV10-2 to TRBJ2-7, with 9 bases fitting TRBD1. The CDR3 is made up of 15 amino acids. With 2 bases clipped from V and 3 bases from J, the junction kept 5 bases outside the gene matches. Germline V gene sequence: CDR1 WSHSY, CDR2 SAAADI. CDR3 nucleotides: TGCGCCAGCAGTGAGCCTCCGGGACAGGGCTACGAGCAGTACTTC. It yields the protein CASSEPPGQGYEQYF.

The chain carries TRBV2 and TRBJ2-7; 7 bases are shared with TRBD1. Germline values: CDR1 SNHLY, CDR2 FYNNEI. The ends lost 8 bases at V and 2 bases at J; junction bases unmatched: 6. There are 13 residues in the CDR3. CDR3 sequence: CASRDSAAYEQYF. The CDR3 nucleotides are TGTGCCAGCCGGGACAGCGCAGCCTACGAGCAGTACTTC. The whole variable domain, filled in from reference TRBV2 and TRBJ2-7, reads EPEVTQTPSHQVTQMGQEVILRCVPISNHLYFYWYRQILGQKVEFLVSFYNNEISEKSEIFDDQFSVERPDGSNFTLKIRSTKLEDSAMYFCASRDSAAYEQYFGPGTRLTVT.

The CDR3 here is CASSLGLAGVYEQYF. The DNA of the CDR3 is TGTGCCAGCAGTCTGGGACTAGCGGGAGTCTACGAGCAGTACTTC. The chain has TRBV27 and TRBJ2-7; 14 bases agree with TRBD2. The CDR3 is 15 residues long. CDR1 and CDR2 from the germline V gene are MNHEY and SMNVEV (reference sequence). V dropped 5 bases and J dropped 3; count of bases not matched to a gene: 3.

This clonotype has a count of ten or more. The V and J genes are TRBV15 and TRBJ2-5; no firm D call. The CDR3 extends over 13 amino acids. Germline CDR1 reads LNHNV; CDR2 reads YYDKDF (reference sequence). V shed 5 bases and J shed 1 base, with 8 bases lying between them. The CDR3 DNA sequence: TGTGCCACCAGCGTAGGGATCCAAGAGACCCAGTACTTC. As protein: CATSVGIQETQYF.

The chain combines TRBV5-1 with TRBJ2-6; the D gene is possibly TRBD1 (6 bases). V was clipped by 4 bases and J by 2 bases, with 10 bases between them. CDR3 length equals 15 residues. The germline gives CDR1 SGHRS, CDR2 YFSETQ. The CDR3 DNA reads TGCGCCAGCAGCCCGAACAGGGCTGGGGCCAACGTCCTGACTTTC. Translation: CASSPNRAGANVLTF.

Only a few counts were recorded for this clonotype. The chain uses TRBV2 and TRBJ1-1; D not certain. This CDR3 spans 17 amino acids. From germline, CDR1 is SNHLY and CDR2 FYNNEI. The V end lost 7 bases, the J end lost 5 bases, and 26 bases lay between the germline ends. The CDR3 loop reads CASTVFHGLAAGTEAFF. Here the CDR3 DNA reads TGTGCCAGCACCGTCTTCCACGGGCTTGCCGCTGGTACTGAAGCTTTCTTT.

This clonotype was seen a handful of times. The chain is built from TRBV19 and TRBJ1-1; 10 bases agree with TRBD1. The CDR3 spans 14 residues. From germline, CDR1 is LNHDA and CDR2 SQIVND (reference sequence). Trimming at V came to 4 bases and at J to 4 bases, leaving 3 bases not matched to a gene. This chain's CDR3 is CASSSGDRGTEAFF. The DNA of the CDR3 is TGTGCCAGTAGTAGCGGGGACAGGGGCACTGAAGCTTTCTTT.

This clonotype was seen more than once but under ten times. The rearrangement uses TRBV30 and TRBJ1-4, with TRBD1 as a possible D gene (6 bases). This CDR3 is 15 amino acids long. CDR1 and CDR2 (germline): GTSNPN, SVGIG (reference sequence). Trimming took 3 bases from V and 5 from J, leaving 16 bases between them. CDR3 region: CAWRRAGGGNEKLFF. The CDR3, as DNA: TGTGCCTGGAGAAGAGCAGGAGGGGGGAATGAAAAACTGTTTTTT. The variable domain in full, with the rest retrieved from reference TRBV30 and TRBJ1-4, is SQTIHQWPATLVQPVGSPLSLECTVEGTSNPNLYWYRQAAGRGLQLLFYSVGIGQISSEVPQNLSASRPQDRQFILSSKKLLLSDSGFYLCAWRRAGGGNEKLFFGSGTQLSVL.

The chain has TRBV7-8 and TRBJ2-1; TRBD2 aligns across 8 bases. Germline V gives CDR1 SGHVS, CDR2 FQNEAQ. This CDR3 contains 16 residues. V lost 2 bases and J lost 6; bases outside the gene matches: 9. CDR3 DNA sequence: TGTGCCAGCAGCTTAAATGGCGGGGGGTTTGTCAATGAGCAGTTCTTC. The encoded protein is CASSLNGGGFVNEQFF.

J is TRBJ2-7 and V is TRBV7-3; no clear D. Trimming removed 5 bases from V and 7 bases from J, with 12 bases in between. The CDR3 is 12 residues long. CDR1 and CDR2 (germline): SGHTA, FQGTGA. CDR3 DNA: TGTGCCAGCAGCCCGAGGAAGCCGGAGCAGTACTTC. Its protein is CASSPRKPEQYF.